This T cell receptor beta chain derives from a study of radiotherapy plus CTLA-4 blockade in lung cancer. Study-level background: With roughly a third of patients having disease control, objective responses were seen in 15% to 20%. Regarding the study as a whole: Radiotherapy plus ipilimumab was followed by expansion in blood of tumor-derived TCR clones. The best prediction of response reportedly came from early blood T cell clone dynamics, with interferon-beta.

This clone was counted only a few times. The antigen remains unidentified. Patients had chemo-refractory metastatic non-small-cell lung cancer and received focal radiation plus CTLA-4 blockade that used ipilimumab. Some clones are missing from TCRdb's copy, which holds only in-frame ones; the method was immunoSEQ multiplex PCR. The profile shows around 110,000 clones, approximately 90% of them singletons. This receptor was identified in a human donor with non-small cell lung cancer that progressed on radiotherapy plus ipilimumab. The sequencing here drew on peripheral blood, taken from a patient treated with radiotherapy plus ipilimumab.

The CDR3 DNA reads as TGTGCCAGTAGTTTAAAGACAGGGGCGAACACTGAAGCTTTCTTT. Translation gives CASSLKTGANTEAFF. The chain recombines TRBV19 with TRBJ1-1; TRBD1 matches at 8 bases. J was trimmed by 1 base and V by 5 bases; bases with no gene match: 6. In germline, CDR1 is LNHDA, CDR2 SQIVND (reference sequence). The CDR3 spans 15 residues.